This T cell receptor (beta chain) is from a study of blood T cells in healthy people across ages (dated by TCRdb to between 2014 and 2017). With regard to the full study: In model experiments, template switching captured about one uniquely barcoded TCR beta cDNA molecule for every two T cells. The study measured age-related changes in TCR beta repertoire diversity using deep sequencing normalized with unique cDNA molecular identifiers. The donors were divided into four age groups: young (average around 17 years), middle-aged (approximately 42), aged (62) and long-lived (82). To avoid experimental bias, donors of different ages were distributed randomly across sequencing lanes. Using the same blood draw, the study looked at two additional independent replicas of 1 million unique cDNA reads for two donors, one aged 18 to 29 and the other aged 80 or older. The paper's findings and limits, for the study overall: Donor CMV infection status was unknown, potentially confounding age-related changes in expanded clonotypes. A strong correlation was found between observed TCR beta diversity and the percentage of naive T cells measured by flow cytometry. Estimates of total diversity from one million sequenced T cells were regarded as lower bounds and underestimates. Observed TCR beta diversity per million T cells fell roughly linearly with age, and a significant reduction was already apparent by age around 39. Since profiling was done on bulk unsorted PBMCs, naive and antigen-experienced compartments could not be conclusively compared. Compared with the aged group, more naive CD4+ T cells, fewer expanded clones and increased TCR diversity were shown by the long-lived group, suggesting age selection.

The library was generated by 5' RACE. These reads were obtained on an Illumina HiSeq 2500. The second PCR ran for about 6 to 12 cycles and used a J-beta primer mix along with a sample-barcoded 5' primer. A unique molecular identifier was introduced onto each TCR beta cDNA molecule by a template-switch 5' adaptor carrying 12 random nucleotides. At least 3 million CDR3-containing paired-end reads were obtained from each sample. All of the RNA was converted into first-strand cDNA using the Mint cDNA synthesis kit, with a TRBC-specific oligonucleotide serving as the primer. All cDNA was treated with uracil-DNA glycosylase and then went through a first 18-cycle PCR with the universal primers M1SS and BC2_uni_R. The original methods were these. Each sample was normalized by randomly selecting 1 million high-quality reads, each carrying a distinct molecular identifier. Instead of being binned into consensus sequences, reads with shared molecular identifiers were discarded. MiTCR, set to a Q25 quality threshold and the strictest error-elimination algorithm, was used for CDR3 identification, clonotype clustering and error correction. A nonparametric unseen species model using Euler transformation provided a lower-bound estimate of total TCR beta diversity. The public reads were reprocessed in TCRdb via fastp at Q25 and MiXCR, keeping in-frame beta chains. Rows with a matching CDR3 protein are joined into one entry that keeps the most common DNA and genes. What appears here as the V and J calls and clone size reflects TCRdb's work, not the paper's. This sample has approximately 730,000 distinct CDR3 sequences in its table, and roughly 53% of those were observed once. The ten largest account for around 41% of the sample.

The donors were roughly 40 Caucasian individuals from Russia, aged roughly 6 to 100 years, who were systemically healthy. About 9.6 milliliters of peripheral blood were collected from each donor into EDTA-treated Vacutainer tubes. Ficoll-Paque density-gradient centrifugation was used to isolate PBMCs, with at least 6.5 million per sample. Total RNA was extracted from PBMCs with Trizol reagent, with at least 6 micrograms obtained per sample. Naive CD45RAhigh/CD27high T cell percentages were measured by flow cytometry on a PBMC aliquot from every donor. To note about this clonotype: Its specific antigen is unknown. Within one base of it there is no much larger clone, and no base qualities were kept.

The CDR3 numbers 15 residues from cysteine through phenylalanine. Of the read, only the CDR3 DNA is kept; its 45 bases are in frame from base 1. Taken from the germline V gene, the CDR1 and CDR2 loops are SGHDT and YYEEEE. V has 1 base trimmed and J has 7 bases trimmed; junction bases matching no gene number 4. The chain is made from TRBV5-6 and TRBJ2-2; 10 junctional bases match TRBD2. This sequence originates from a man older than 75 in good health. The specimen was blood. The CDR3 region has the sequence CASSLSGRAFGELFF. Read as DNA, the sequence is TGTGCCAGCAGCTTGAGCGGGAGGGCCTTCGGGGAGCTGTTTTTT.